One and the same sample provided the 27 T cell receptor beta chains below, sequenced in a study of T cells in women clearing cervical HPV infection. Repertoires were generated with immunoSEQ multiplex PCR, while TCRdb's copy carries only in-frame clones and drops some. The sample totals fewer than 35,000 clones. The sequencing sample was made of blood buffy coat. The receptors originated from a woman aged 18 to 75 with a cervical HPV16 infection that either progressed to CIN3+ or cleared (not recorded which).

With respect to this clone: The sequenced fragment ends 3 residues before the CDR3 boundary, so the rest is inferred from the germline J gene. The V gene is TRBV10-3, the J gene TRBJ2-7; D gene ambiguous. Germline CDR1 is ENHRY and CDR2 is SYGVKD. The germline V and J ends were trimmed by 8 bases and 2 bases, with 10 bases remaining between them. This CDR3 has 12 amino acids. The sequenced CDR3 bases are TGTGCCATCGGGCCGTCGCCCTACGAG. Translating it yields CAIGPSPYE. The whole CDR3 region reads CAIGPSPYEQYF.

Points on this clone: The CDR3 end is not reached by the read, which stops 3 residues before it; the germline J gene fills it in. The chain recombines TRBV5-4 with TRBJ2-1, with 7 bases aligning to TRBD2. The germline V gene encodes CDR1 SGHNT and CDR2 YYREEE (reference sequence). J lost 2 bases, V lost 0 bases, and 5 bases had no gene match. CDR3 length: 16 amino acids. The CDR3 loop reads CASSLAGREPYNEQFF. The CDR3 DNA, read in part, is TGTGCCAGCAGCTTGGCCGGGCGGGAGCCCTACAATGAG. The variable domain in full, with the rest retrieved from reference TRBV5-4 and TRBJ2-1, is ETGVTQSPTHLIKTRGQQVTLRCSSQSGHNTVSWYQQALGQGPQFIFQYYREEENGRGNFPPRFSGLQFPNYSSELNVNALELDDSALYLCASSLAGREPYNEQFFGPGTRLTVL.

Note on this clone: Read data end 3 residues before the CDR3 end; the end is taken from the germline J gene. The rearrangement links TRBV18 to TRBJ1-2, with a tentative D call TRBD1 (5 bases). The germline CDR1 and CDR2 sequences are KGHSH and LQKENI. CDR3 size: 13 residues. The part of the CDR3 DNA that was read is TGTGCCAGCTCACCGGGACTAGCTGGTGAC. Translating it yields CASSPGLAGD. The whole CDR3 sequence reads CASSPGLAGDYTF. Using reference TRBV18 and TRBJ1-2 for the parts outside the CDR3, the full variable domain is NAGVMQNPRHLVRRRGQEARLRCSPMKGHSHVYWYRQLPEEGLKFMVYLQKENIIDESGMPKERFSAEFPKEGPSILRIQQVVRGDSAAYFCASSPGLAGDYTFGSGTRLTVV.

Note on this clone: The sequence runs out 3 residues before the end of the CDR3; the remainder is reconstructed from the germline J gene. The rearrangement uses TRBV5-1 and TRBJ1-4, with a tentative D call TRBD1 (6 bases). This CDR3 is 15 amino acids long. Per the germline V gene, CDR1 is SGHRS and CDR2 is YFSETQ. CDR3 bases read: TGCGCCAGCAGCTTCGGTCAGGGGATAGGCTCACCA. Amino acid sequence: CASSFGQGIGSP. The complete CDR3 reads CASSFGQGIGSPLFF.

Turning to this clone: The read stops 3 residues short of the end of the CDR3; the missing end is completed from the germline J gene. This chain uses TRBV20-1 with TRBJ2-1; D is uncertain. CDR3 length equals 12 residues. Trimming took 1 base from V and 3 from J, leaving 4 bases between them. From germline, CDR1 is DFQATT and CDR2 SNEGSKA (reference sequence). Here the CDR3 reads CSARASYNEQFF. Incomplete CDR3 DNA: TGCAGTGCTAGAGCCAGCTACAATGAG.

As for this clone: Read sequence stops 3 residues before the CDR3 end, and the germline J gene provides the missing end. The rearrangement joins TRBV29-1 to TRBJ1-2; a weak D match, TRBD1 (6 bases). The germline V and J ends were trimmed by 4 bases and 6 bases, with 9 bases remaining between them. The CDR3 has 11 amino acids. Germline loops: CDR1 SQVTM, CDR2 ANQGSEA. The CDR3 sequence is CSVGKGDGYTF. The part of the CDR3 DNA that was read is TGCAGCGTTGGGAAGGGGGATGGC.

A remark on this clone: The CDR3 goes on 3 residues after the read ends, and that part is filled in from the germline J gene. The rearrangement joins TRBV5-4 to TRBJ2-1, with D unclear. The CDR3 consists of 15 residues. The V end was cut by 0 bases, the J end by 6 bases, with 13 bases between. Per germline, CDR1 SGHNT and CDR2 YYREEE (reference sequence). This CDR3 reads CASSLEALGPNEQFF. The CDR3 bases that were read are TGTGCCAGCAGCTTGGAGGCCCTTGGGCCCAATGAG.

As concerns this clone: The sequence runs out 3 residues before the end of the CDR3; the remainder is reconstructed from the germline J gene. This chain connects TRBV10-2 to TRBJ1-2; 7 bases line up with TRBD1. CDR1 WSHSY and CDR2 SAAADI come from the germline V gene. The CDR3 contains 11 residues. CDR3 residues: CASSPDRGYTF. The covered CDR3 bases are TGCGCCAGCAGTCCGGACAGGGGC.

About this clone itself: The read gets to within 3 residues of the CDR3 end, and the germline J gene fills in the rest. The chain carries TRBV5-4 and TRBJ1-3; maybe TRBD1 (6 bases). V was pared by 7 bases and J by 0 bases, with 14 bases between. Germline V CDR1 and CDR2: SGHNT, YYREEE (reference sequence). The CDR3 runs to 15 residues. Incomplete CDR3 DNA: TGTGCCAGCGCCCCGGACAGCCGCTCTGGAAACACC. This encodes CASAPDSRSGNT. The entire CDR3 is CASAPDSRSGNTIYF.

The CDR3 protein is CASRRDSGNTDTYTF. The CDR3 bases that were read are TGTGCCAGCAGAAGGGACTCAGGGAACACAGATACC. The chain recombines TRBV7-2 with TRBJ1-2; maybe TRBD1 (5 bases). Coverage ceases 3 residues before the CDR3 finishes, and the germline J gene fills in the end. CDR3 length: 15 residues. Germline V gene lookup returns CDR1 SGHTA and CDR2 FQGNSA.

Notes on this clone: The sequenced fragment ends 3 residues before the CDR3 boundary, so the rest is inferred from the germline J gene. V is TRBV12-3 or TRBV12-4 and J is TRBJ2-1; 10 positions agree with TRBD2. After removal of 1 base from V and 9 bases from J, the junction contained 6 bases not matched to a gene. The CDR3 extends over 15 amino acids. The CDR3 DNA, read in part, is TGTGCCAGCAGTTTAGTAGCGGGAGGCGGGGGTGAG. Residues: CASSLVAGGGGE. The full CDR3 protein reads CASSLVAGGGGEQFF.

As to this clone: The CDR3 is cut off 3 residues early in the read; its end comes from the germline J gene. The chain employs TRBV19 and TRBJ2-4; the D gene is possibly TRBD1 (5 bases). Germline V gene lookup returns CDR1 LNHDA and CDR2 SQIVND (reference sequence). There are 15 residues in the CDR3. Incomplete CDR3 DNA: TGTGCCAGTAGTATAGATTCAAGGGGAAGCTATGGT. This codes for CASSIDSRGSYG. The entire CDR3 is CASSIDSRGSYGQYF.

The DNA read from the CDR3 is TGTGCCAGCAGCCCGCTTTGGGCCTCCTACGAG. As protein: CASSPLWASYE. The full CDR3 protein is CASSPLWASYEQYF. The chain is built from TRBV11-2 and TRBJ2-7; D unresolved. Read data end 3 residues before the CDR3 end; the end is taken from the germline J gene. The CDR3 spans 14 residues. Looked up from germline, CDR1 is SGHAT and CDR2 is FQNNGV. Trimming took 5 bases from V and 0 from J, leaving 11 bases between them.

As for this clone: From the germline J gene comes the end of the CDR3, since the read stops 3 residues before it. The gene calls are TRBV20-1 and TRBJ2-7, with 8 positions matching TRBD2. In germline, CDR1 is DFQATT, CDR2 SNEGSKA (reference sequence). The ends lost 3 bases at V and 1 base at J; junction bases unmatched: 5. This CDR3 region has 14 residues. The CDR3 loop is CSASGGAFSYEQYF. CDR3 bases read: TGCAGTGCTAGCGGGGGGGCCTTTTCCTACGAG.

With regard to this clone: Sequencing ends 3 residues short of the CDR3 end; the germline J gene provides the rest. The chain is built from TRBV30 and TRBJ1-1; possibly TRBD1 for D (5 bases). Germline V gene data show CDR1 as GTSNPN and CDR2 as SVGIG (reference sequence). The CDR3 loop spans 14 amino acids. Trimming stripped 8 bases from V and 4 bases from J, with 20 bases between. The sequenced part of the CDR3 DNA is TGTGCCAGCCATTCAAGGGTGGGGGGCACTGAA. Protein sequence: CASHSRVGGTE. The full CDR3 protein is CASHSRVGGTEAFF.

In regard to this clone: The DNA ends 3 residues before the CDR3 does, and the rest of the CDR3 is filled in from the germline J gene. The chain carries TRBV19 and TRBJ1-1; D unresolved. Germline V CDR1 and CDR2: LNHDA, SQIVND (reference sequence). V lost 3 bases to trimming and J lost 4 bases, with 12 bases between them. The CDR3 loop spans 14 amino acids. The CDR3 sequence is CASSMRPEGTEAFF. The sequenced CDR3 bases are TGTGCCAGTAGTATGCGCCCAGAGGGCACTGAA.

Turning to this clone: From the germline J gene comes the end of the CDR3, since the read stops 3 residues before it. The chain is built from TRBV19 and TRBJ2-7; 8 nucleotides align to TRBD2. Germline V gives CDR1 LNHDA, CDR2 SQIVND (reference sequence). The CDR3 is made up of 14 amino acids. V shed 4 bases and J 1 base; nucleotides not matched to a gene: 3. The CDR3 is CASSTTSVSYEQYF. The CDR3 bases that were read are TGTGCCAGTAGTACGACTAGCGTATCCTACGAG. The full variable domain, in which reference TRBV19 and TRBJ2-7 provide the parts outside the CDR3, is DGGITQSPKYLFRKEGQNVTLSCEQNLNHDAMYWYRQDPGQGLRLIYYSQIVNDFQKGDIAEGYSVSREKKESFPLTVTSAQKNPTAFYLCASSTTSVSYEQYFGPGTRLTVT.

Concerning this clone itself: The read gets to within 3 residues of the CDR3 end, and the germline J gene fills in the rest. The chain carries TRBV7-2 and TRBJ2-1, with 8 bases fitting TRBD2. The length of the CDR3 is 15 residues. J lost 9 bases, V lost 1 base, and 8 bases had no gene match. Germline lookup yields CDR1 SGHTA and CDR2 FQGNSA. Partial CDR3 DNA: TGTGCCAGCAGCTTAGGGGGACTAGTATTTGGTGAG. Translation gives CASSLGGLVFGE. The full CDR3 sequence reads CASSLGGLVFGEQFF.

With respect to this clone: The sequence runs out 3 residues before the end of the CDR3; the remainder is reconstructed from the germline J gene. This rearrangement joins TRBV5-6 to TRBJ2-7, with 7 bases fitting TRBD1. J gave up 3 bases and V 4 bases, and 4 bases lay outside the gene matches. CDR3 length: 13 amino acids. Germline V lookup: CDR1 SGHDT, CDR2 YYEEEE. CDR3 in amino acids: CASSSRDSYEQYF. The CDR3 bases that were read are TGTGCCAGCAGCAGCCGGGACAGCTACGAG. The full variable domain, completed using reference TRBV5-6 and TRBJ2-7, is DAGVTQSPTHLIKTRGQQVTLRCSPKSGHDTVSWYQQALGQGPQFIFQYYEEEERQRGNFPDRFSGHQFPNYSSELNVNALLLGDSALYLCASSSRDSYEQYFGPGTRLTVT.

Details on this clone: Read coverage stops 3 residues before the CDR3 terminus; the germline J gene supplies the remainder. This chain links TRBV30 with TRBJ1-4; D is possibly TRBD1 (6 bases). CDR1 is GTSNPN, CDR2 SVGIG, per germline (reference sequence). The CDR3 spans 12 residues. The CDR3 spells CAWSWTGGRLFF. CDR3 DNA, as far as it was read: TGTGCCTGGAGTTGGACGGGGGGGCGA.

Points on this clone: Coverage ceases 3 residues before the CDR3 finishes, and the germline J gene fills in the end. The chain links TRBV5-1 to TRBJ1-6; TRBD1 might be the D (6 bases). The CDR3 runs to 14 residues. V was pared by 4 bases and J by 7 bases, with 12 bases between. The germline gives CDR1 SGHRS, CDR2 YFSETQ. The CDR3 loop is CASSEGHQNSPLHF. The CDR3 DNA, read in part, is TGCGCCAGCAGCGAGGGACACCAGAATTCACCC. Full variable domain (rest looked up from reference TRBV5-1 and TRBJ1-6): KAGVTQTPRYLIKTRGQQVTLSCSPISGHRSVSWYQQTPGQGLQFLFEYFSETQRNKGNFPGRFSGRQFSNSRSEMNVSTLELGDSALYLCASSEGHQNSPLHFGNGTRLTVT.

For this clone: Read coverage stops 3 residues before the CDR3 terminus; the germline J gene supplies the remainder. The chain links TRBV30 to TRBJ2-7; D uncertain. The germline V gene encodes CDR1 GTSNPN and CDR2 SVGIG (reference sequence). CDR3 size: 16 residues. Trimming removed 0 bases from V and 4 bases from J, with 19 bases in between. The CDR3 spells CAWSVGGSKRSYEQYF. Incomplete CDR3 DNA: TGTGCCTGGAGTGTAGGCGGTAGCAAACGTTCGTACGAG.

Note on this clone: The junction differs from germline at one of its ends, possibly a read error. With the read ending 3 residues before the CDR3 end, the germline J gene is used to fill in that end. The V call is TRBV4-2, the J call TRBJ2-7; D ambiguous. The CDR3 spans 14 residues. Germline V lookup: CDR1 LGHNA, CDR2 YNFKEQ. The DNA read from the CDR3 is TGCGCCAGCAGCTTAAATCCCGGGTACTACGAG. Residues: CASSLNPGYYE. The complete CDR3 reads CASSLNPGYYEQYF.

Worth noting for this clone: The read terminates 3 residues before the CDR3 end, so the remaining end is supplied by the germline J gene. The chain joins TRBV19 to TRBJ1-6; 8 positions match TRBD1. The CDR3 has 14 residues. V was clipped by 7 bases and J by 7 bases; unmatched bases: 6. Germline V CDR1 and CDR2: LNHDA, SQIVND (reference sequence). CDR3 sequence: CASKARQGNSPLHF. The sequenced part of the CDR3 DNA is TGTGCCAGTAAAGCGAGACAGGGGAATTCACCC.

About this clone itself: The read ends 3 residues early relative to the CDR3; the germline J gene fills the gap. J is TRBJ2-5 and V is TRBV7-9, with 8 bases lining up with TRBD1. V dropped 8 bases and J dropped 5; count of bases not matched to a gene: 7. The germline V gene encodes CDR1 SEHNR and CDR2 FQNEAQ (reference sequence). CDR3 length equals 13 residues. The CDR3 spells CASARGQGETQYF. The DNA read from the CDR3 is TGTGCCAGCGCCAGGGGGCAAGGGGAGACC.

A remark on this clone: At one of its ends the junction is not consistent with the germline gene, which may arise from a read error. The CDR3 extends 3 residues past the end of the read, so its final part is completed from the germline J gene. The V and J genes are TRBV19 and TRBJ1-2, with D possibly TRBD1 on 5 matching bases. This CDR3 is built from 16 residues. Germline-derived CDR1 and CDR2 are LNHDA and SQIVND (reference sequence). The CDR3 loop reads CAASEGSSGRAYDYTF. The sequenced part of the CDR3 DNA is TGTGCCGCCTCAGAGGGGTCTAGCGGGAGGGCATATGAC. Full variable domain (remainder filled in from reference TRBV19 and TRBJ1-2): DGGITQSPKYLFRKEGQNVTLSCEQNLNHDAMYWYRQDPGQGLRLIYYSQIVNDFQKGDIAEGYSVSREKKESFPLTVTSAQKNPTAFYLCAASEGSSGRAYDYTFGSGTRLTVV.

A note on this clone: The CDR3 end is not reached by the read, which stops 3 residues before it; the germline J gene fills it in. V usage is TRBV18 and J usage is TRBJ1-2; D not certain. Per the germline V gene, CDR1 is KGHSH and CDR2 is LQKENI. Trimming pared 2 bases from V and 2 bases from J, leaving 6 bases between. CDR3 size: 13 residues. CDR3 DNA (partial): TGTGCCAGCTCACCAGACACCAACTATGGC. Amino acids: CASSPDTNYG. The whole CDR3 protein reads CASSPDTNYGYTF.